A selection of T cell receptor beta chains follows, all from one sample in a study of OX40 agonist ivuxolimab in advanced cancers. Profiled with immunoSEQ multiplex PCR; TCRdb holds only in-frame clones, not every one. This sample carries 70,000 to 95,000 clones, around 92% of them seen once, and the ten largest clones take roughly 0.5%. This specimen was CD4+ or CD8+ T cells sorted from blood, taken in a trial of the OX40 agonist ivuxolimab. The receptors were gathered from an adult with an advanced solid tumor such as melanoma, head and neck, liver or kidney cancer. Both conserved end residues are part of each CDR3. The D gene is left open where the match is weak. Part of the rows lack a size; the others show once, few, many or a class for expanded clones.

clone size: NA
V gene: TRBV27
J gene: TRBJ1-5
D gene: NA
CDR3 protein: CASRTSGYSNQPQHF
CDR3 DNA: TGTGCCAGCCGCACATCCGGCTATAGCAATCAGCCCCAGCATTTT

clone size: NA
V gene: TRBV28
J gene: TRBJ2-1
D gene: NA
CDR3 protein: CASRLGLFEQFF
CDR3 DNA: TGTGCCAGCAGACTCGGACTATTTGAGCAGTTCTTC

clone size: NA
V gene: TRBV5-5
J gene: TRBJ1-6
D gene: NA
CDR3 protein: CASSRGAGVSPLHF
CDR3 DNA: TGTGCCAGCAGCCGCGGGGCAGGTGTCTCACCCCTCCACTTT

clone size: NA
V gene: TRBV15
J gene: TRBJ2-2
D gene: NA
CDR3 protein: CATSRSAGELFF
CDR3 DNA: TGTGCCACCAGCAGGAGTGCCGGGGAGCTGTTTTTT

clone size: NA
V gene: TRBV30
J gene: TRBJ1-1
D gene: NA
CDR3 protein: CAGGGPMNTEAFF
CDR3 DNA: TGTGCTGGGGGTGGACCCATGAACACTGAAGCTTTCTTT

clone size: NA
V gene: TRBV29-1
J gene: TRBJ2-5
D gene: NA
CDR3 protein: CSVDRQAQETQYF
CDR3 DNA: TGCAGCGTTGACAGGCAGGCCCAAGAGACCCAGTACTTC

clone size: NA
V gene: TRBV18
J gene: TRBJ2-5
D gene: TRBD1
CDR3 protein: CASSLNRGRETQYF
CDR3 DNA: TGTGCCAGCTCGCTTAACAGGGGGCGAGAGACCCAGTACTTC

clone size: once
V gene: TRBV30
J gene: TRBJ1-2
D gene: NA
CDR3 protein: CAWSVRNYGYTF
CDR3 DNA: TGTGCCTGGAGTGTTCGAAACTATGGCTACACCTTC

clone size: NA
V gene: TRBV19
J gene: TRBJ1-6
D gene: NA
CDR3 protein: CASSAQGHVGALHF
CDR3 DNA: TGTGCCAGTAGTGCACAGGGACACGTAGGGGCCCTCCACTTT

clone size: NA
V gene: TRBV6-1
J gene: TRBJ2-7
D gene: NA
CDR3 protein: CASSTGYEQYF
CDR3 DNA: TGTGCCAGCAGCACGGGTTACGAGCAGTACTTC